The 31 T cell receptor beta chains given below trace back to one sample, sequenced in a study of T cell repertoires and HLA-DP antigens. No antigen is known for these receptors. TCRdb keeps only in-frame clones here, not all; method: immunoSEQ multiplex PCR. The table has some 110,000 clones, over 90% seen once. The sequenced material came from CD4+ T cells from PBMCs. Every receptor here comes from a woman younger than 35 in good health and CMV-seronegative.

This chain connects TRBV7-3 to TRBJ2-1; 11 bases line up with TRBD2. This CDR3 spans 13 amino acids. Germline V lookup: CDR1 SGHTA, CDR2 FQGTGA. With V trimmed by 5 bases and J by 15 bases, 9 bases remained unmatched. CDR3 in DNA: TGTGCCAGCAGCCCTCAGACTAGCGGGGTGCTGTTCTTC. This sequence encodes CASSPQTSGVLFF. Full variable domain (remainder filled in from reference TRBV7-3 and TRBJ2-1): GAGVSQTPSNKVTEKGKYVELRCDPISGHTALYWYRQSLGQGPEFLIYFQGTGAADDSGLPNDRFFAVRPEGSVSTLKIQRTERGDSAVYLCASSPQTSGVLFFGPGTRLTVL.

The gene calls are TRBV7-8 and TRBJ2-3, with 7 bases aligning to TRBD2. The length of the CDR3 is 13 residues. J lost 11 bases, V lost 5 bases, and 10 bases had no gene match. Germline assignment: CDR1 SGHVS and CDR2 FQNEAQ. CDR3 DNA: TGTGCCAGCAGCCCGGGGGGATCCCCGGGGCAGTATTTT. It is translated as CASSPGGSPGQYF.

The CDR3, as DNA: TGTGCCAGTAGTATAGATTGGGGGAAAAGCTCCTACAATGAGCAGTTCTTC. This sequence encodes CASSIDWGKSSYNEQFF. The V and J genes are TRBV19 and TRBJ2-1, with D perhaps being TRBD1 or TRBD2 (5 bases each). V was clipped by 0 bases and J by 0 bases, with 12 bases between them. The CDR3 has 17 amino acids. Per germline, CDR1 LNHDA and CDR2 SQIVND (reference sequence).

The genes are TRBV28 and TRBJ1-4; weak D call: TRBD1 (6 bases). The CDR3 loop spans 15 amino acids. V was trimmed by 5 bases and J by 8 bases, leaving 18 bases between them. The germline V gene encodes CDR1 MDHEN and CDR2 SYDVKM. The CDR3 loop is CASSLDQGIGEKLFF. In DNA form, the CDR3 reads TGTGCCAGCAGTCTAGATCAGGGGATCGGGGAAAAACTGTTTTTT.

The CDR3 sequence: CASSFPSGQGKGEQYF. CDR3 DNA sequence: TGCGCCAGCAGCTTTCCCTCTGGACAGGGGAAAGGCGAGCAGTACTTC. The gene calls are TRBV5-1 and TRBJ2-7; TRBD1 aligns across 9 bases. The CDR3 loop spans 16 amino acids. In germline, CDR1 is SGHRS, CDR2 YFSETQ. J gave up 6 bases and V 2 bases, and 12 bases lay outside the gene matches.

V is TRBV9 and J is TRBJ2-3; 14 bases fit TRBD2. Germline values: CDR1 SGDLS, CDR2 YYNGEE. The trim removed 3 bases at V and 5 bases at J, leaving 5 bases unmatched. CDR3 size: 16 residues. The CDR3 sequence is CASSGGLAGVLDTQYF. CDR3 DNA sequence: TGTGCCAGCAGCGGGGGACTAGCGGGAGTTTTAGATACGCAGTATTTT.

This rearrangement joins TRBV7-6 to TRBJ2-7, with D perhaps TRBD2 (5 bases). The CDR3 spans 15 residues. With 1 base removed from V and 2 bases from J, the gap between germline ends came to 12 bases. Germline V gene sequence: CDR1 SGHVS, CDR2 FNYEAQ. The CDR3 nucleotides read TGTGCCAGCAGCTTAGATGAGGGTGCGGCCTACGAGCAGTACTTC. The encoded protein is CASSLDEGAAYEQYF.

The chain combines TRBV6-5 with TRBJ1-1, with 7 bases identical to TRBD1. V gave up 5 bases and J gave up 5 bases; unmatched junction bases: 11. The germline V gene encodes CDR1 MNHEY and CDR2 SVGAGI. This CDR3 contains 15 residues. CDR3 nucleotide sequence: TGTGCCAGCAGTAAACCCCACAGGGGTGAGACTGAAGCTTTCTTT. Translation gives CASSKPHRGETEAFF.

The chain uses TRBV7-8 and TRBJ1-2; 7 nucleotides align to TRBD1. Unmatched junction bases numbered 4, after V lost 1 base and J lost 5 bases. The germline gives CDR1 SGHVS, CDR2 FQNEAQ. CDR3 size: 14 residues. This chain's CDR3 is CASSLVGGEYGYTF. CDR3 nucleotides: TGTGCCAGCAGCTTAGTAGGGGGCGAATATGGCTACACCTTC.

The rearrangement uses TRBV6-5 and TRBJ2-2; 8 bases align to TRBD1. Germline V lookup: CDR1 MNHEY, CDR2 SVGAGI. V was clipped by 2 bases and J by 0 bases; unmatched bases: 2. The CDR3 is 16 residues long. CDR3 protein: CASSYADRANTGELFF. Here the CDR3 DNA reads TGTGCCAGCAGTTACGCGGACAGGGCGAACACCGGGGAGCTGTTTTTT.

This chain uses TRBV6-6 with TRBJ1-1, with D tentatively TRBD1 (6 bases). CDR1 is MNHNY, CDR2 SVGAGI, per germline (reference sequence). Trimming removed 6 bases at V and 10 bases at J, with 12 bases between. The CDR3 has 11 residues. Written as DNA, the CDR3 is TGTGCCAGCAGCCGGGACATTGGAGCTTTCTTT. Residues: CASSRDIGAFF.

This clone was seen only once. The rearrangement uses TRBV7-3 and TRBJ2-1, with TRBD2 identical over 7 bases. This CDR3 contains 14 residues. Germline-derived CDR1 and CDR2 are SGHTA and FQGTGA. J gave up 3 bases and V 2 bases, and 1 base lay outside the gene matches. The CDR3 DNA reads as TGTGCCAGCAGCTTAGCGGGAGTCTACAATGAGCAGTTCTTC. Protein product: CASSLAGVYNEQFF.

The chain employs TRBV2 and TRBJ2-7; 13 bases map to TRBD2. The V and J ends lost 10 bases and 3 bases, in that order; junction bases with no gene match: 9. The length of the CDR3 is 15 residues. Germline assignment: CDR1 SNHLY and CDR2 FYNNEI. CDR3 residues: CATSGTSGKFYEQYF. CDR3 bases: TGTGCCACCTCGGGGACTAGCGGGAAGTTCTACGAGCAGTACTTC.

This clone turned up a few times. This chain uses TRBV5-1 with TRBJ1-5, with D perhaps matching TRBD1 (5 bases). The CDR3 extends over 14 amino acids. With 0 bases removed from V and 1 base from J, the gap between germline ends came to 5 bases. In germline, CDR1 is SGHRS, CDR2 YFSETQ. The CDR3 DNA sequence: TGCGCCAGCAGCTTGGGGGGGAGCAATCAGCCCCAGCATTTT. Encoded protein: CASSLGGSNQPQHF. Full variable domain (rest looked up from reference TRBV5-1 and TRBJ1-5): KAGVTQTPRYLIKTRGQQVTLSCSPISGHRSVSWYQQTPGQGLQFLFEYFSETQRNKGNFPGRFSGRQFSNSRSEMNVSTLELGDSALYLCASSLGGSNQPQHFGDGTRLSIL.

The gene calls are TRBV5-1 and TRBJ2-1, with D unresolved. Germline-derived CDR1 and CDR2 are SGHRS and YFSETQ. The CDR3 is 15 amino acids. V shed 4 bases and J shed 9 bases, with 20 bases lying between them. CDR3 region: CASSGPSGRYGEQFF. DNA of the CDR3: TGCGCCAGCAGCGGGCCCTCCGGACGGTACGGTGAGCAGTTCTTC.

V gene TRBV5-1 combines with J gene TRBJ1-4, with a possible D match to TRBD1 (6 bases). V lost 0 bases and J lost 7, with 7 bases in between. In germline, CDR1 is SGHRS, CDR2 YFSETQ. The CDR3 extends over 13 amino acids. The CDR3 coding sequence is TGCGCCAGCAGCTTGGCCAGGGGTGAAAAACTGTTTTTT. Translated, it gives CASSLARGEKLFF.

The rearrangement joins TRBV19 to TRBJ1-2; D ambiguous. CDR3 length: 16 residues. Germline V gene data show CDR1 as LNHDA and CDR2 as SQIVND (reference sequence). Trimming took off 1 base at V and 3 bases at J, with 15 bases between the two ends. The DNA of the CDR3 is TGTGCCAGTAGTATAGTCGCCGCAGCCGCGTACTATGGCTACACCTTC. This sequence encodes CASSIVAAAAYYGYTF.

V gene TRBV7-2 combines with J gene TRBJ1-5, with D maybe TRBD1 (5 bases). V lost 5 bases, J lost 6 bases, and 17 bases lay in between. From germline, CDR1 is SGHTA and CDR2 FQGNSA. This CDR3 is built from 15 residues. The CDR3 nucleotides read TGTGCCAGCAGCCCGACACGGGGCTCGGGTCAGCCCCAGCATTTT. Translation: CASSPTRGSGQPQHF.

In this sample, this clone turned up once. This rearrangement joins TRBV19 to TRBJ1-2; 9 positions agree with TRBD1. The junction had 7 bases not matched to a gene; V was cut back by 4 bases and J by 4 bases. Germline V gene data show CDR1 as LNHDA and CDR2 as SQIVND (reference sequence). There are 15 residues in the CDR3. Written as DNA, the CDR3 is TGTGCCAGTAGTACAGGGACAGGGATGTCCTATGGCTACACCTTC. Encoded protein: CASSTGTGMSYGYTF.

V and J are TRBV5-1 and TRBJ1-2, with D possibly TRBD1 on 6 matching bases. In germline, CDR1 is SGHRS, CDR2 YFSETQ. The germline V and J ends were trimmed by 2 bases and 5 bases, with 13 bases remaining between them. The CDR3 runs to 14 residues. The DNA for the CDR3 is TGCGCCAGCAGCTTCCCAGACAGGCCTTATGGCTACACCTTC. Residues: CASSFPDRPYGYTF.

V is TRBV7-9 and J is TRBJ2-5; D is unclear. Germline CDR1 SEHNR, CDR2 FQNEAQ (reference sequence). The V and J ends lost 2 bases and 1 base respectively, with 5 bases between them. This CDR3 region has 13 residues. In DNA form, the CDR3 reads TGTGCCAGCAGCTTACTCCTCCAAGAGACCCAGTACTTC. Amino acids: CASSLLLQETQYF. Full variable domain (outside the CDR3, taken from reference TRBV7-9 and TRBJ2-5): DTGVSQNPRHKITKRGQNVTFRCDPISEHNRLYWYRQTLGQGPEFLTYFQNEAQLEKSRLLSDRFSAERPKGSFSTLEIQRTEQGDSAMYLCASSLLLQETQYFGPGTRLLVL.

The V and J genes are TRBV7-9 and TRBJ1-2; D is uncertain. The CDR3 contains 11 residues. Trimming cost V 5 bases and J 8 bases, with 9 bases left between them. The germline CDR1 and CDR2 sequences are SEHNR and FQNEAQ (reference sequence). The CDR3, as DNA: TGTGCCAGCAGCCCTGTCGGCGGCTACACCTTC. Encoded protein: CASSPVGGYTF.

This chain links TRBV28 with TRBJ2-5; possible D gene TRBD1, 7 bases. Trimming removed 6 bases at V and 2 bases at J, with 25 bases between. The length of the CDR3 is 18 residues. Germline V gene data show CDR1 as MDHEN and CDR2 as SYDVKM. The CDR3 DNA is TGTGCCAGCAGGGGCAGACTAGGTGCCGGGACAGTACAAGAGACCCAGTACTTC. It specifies CASRGRLGAGTVQETQYF.

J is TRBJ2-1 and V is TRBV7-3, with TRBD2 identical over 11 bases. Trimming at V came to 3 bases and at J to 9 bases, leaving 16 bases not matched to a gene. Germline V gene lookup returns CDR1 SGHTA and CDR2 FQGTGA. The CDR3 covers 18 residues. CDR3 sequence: CASSLQAGSGRDFSEQFF. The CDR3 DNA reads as TGTGCCAGCAGCTTGCAAGCGGGTAGCGGGAGGGACTTCAGTGAGCAGTTCTTC.

CDR3 sequence reads: CASSLQGMGNTIYF. CDR3 bases: TGTGCCAGCAGCTTGCAAGGGATGGGAAACACCATATATTTT. The chain recombines TRBV11-2 with TRBJ1-3, with D uncertain. V dropped 3 bases and J dropped 4 bases, with 10 bases sitting between them. Germline V lookup: CDR1 SGHAT, CDR2 FQNNGV. The CDR3 covers 14 residues.

Here the CDR3 DNA reads TGTGCCAGCAGTTCTACAGGGCCTGATGGCTACACCTTC. This codes for CASSSTGPDGYTF. J is TRBJ1-2 and V is TRBV28; tentatively, D is TRBD1 (6 bases). CDR1 is MDHEN and CDR2 is SYDVKM in the germline V gene. Trimming pared 4 bases from V and 6 bases from J, leaving 12 bases between. The CDR3 is made up of 13 amino acids.

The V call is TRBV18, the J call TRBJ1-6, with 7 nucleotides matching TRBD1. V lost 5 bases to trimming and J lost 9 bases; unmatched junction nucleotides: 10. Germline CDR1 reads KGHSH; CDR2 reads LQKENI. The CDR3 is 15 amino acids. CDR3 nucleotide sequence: TGTGCCAGCTCATACCAGGGGGGAGAGGGTTCACCCCTCCACTTT. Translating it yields CASSYQGGEGSPLHF.

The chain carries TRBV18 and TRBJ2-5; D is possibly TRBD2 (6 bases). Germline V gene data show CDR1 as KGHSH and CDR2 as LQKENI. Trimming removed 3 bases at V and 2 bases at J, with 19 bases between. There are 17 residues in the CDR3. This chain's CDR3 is CASSPPGLTGGQETQYF. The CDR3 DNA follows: TGTGCCAGCTCACCCCCGGGACTCACAGGTGGGCAAGAGACCCAGTACTTC.

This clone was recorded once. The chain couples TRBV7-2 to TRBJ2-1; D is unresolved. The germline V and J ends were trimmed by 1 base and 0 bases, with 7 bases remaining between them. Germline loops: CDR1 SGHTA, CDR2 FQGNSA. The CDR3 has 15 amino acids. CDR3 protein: CASSLDGSSYNEQFF. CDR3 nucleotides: TGTGCCAGCAGCTTAGACGGTAGCTCCTACAATGAGCAGTTCTTC.

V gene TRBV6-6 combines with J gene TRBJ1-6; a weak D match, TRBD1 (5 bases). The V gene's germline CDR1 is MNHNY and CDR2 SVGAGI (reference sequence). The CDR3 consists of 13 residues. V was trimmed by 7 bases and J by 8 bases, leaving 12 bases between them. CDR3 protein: CASNWDRDSPLHF. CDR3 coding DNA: TGTGCCAGCAACTGGGACCGAGATTCACCCCTCCACTTT.

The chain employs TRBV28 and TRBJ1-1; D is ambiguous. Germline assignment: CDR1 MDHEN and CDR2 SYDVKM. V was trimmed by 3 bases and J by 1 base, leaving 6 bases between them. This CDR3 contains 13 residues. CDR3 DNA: TGTGCCAGCAGTTTTCGAGCGAACACTGAAGCTTTCTTT. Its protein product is CASSFRANTEAFF.